This T cell receptor (beta chain) stems from a study of shared clonotypes between healthy human individuals. V was trimmed by 5 bases and J by 1 base, leaving 17 bases between them. Germline V lookup: CDR1 MDHEN, CDR2 SYDVKM. The CDR3 is 16 amino acids. Broader study findings: Donors were few, which limited the genetic and exposure-history diversity represented.

About this clone: Its antigen is still unknown.

Deep-level assay runs were performed. Measured with immunoSEQ multiplex PCR; TCRdb has only the in-frame clones, and not every one. The sample records 500,000 to 650,000 clones, around 78% being singletons. There were only Caucasian adults among the donors, and all lived in Nashville, Tennessee. The sequence derives from a woman aged 40 to 50 in good health. Some clones in this sample may be carry-over from other donors' samples. The chain combines TRBV28 with TRBJ2-5, with D possibly matching TRBD2 (5 bases). The sample comprised PBMCs. The CDR3 protein is CASSGSLLAPQETQYF. The CDR3 DNA follows: TGTGCCAGCAGTGGGTCGTTGCTAGCTCCCCAAGAGACCCAGTACTTC.